The clone carrying this T cell receptor beta chain was seen just once. Antigen specificity is unknown. This specimen belongs to a study of cytomegalovirus exposure and HLA in healthy donors. This CDR3 is built from 15 residues. Losses at the gene ends were 4 bases for V and 6 bases for J; bases not matched to a gene: 8. Germline V gene data show CDR1 as SGDLS and CDR2 as YYNGEE. This PCR relied on a set of 60 Vbeta primers and 13 Jbeta primers. Per the original methods: Per a later analysis, the number of unique TCR beta chains was approximately 80 million, of which around 9.9 million were shared. TCRdb keeps only in-frame clones here, not all; method: immunoSEQ multiplex PCR. V and J calls and clone size are copied from that table; D and trimming were computed from the DNA. This sample has 150,000 or so clones; 70% to 85% occur once, and the top ten carry less than 1.5%. Study-level findings and limits: The authors enumerated 150 to 200 TCR beta chains as linked to cytomegalovirus. Immune exposure information available was restricted to CMV serostatus. TCR beta V- and J-gene trimming, according to a later analysis, was linked to a missense DCLRE1C variant.

This clonotype was sampled from a man aged 25 to 40 in good health and CMV-seropositive. This chain joins TRBV9 and TRBJ2-3, with 10 bases matching TRBD1. Sequencing was done on a sample of PBMCs. CDR3 protein: CASSKRTGGSDTQYF. The CDR3 DNA is TGTGCCAGCAGCAAACGGACAGGGGGTAGCGATACGCAGTATTTT.